This T cell receptor beta chain appears in the sequencing data of a study of blood T cell repertoires in COVID-19. As for the study in general: The cDNA or gDNA used as material had been derived from T cells, B-cell-depleted T cells, or PBMCs.

V lost 5 bases to trimming and J lost 7 bases, with 5 bases between them. The CDR3 covers 11 residues. The V gene's germline CDR1 is SGHVS and CDR2 FQNEAQ. Assay: immunoSEQ multiplex PCR; the TCRdb copy retains only in-frame clones and omits some. The table records around 360,000 clones, over 75% of them present only once. The sequenced sample was peripheral blood. This chain joins TRBV7-8 and TRBJ1-4, with unresolved D. This TCR came from a woman aged 25 to 45 with COVID-19, enrolled during active disease. The CDR3 sequence is CASSNGEKLFF. The CDR3 DNA is TGTGCCAGCAGCAACGGTGAAAAACTGTTTTTT.